These T cell receptor beta chains were read from a single sample in a study of tumor-infiltrating lymphocytes in primary liver carcinoma. MiXCR, run by TCRdb on the multiplex PCR reads, gives a single entry per CDR3 protein. Of about 200,000 distinct CDR3 sequences listed, around 81% are singletons. Sample: tumor tissue from primary liver carcinoma. These receptor sequences come from a man aged 35-49 years with primary liver carcinoma and hepatitis B virus infection. CDR3s include the opening cysteine and the closing phenylalanine or tryptophan. The order of the fields is CDR3 protein, CDR3 DNA, J gene, V gene, clone size, D gene, CDR3 length. A D gene is named only where the DNA matches it firmly. Clone size, where shown, is once, few, many, or a class for clones that have expanded.

CASSSKTSGVTDMQYF,TGTGCCAGCAGTTCGAAGACTAGCGGGGTCACAGATATGCAGTATTTT,TRBJ2-3,TRBV12-3/TRBV12-4,NA,TRBD2,16
CTSSQERTSGSAYEQYF,TGCACCAGCAGCCAGGAGAGGACTAGCGGGAGTGCTTACGAGCAGTACTTC,TRBJ2-7,TRBV4-1,NA,TRBD2,17
CVSVGSRYPPVSYGQYF,TGCGTCAGCGTAGGTTCCCGATACCCGCCAGTTTCCTACGGGCAGTACTTC,TRBJ2-7,TRBV10-1,NA,NA,17
CANSQERRNRFYELYF,TGCGCCAACAGCCAAGAGAGACGGAATCGGTTCTACGAGCTGTACTTC,TRBJ2-7,TRBV4-3,NA,NA,16
CASSLNLNEQFF,TGCGCCAGCAGCTTGAACTTGAATGAGCAGTTCTTC,TRBJ2-1,TRBV5-5,NA,NA,12
CAAGETYAKGDTGELFF,TGTGCCGCGGGAGAAACTTACGCGAAGGGGGACACCGGGGAGCTGTTTTTT,TRBJ2-2,TRBV6-6,NA,NA,17
CASSPEGTGGYTF,TGTGCCAGTAGTCCCGAGGGGACCGGTGGCTACACCTTC,TRBJ1-2,TRBV6-1,NA,NA,13
CASGLAGTEKLFF,TGTGCCAGCGGTTTAGCTGGGACTGAGAAACTGTTCTTT,TRBJ1-4,TRBV12-3/TRBV12-4,NA,NA,13
CASNTPGVNQPQHF,TGTGCCAGCAATACTCCAGGGGTTAATCAGCCCCAGCATTTT,TRBJ1-5,TRBV6-2/TRBV6-3,NA,NA,14
CASSRQDRNQPQHF,TGCGCCAGCAGTCGACAGGATCGCAATCAGCCCCAGCATTTC,TRBJ1-5,TRBV12-3/TRBV12-4,NA,NA,14
CTSSYGSAGGWGEIQYF,TGTACTAGCAGTTATGGTTCAGCGGGAGGATGGGGAGAGATCCAGTACTTC,TRBJ2-5,TRBV6-2/TRBV6-3,once,TRBD2,17
CGACWGNHEQYF,TGCGGTGCGTGTTGGGGTAATCACGAGCAGTACTTC,TRBJ2-7,TRBV29-1,NA,NA,12
CSVEDGQAGSYEQYF,TGCAGCGTTGAAGATGGTCAAGCGGGGTCCTATGAGCAGTACTTC,TRBJ2-7,TRBV29-1,once,TRBD2,15
CTSSLWAGGYTETFF,TGTACCAGCAGCTTGTGGGCAGGGGGCTACACTGAAACTTTCTTT,TRBJ1-1,TRBV5-5,NA,TRBD1,15
CASSLAAREFYEQYF,TGTGCCAGCAGCTTAGCGGCCAGGGAGTTTTACGAGCAGTACTTC,TRBJ2-7,TRBV11-2,medium-sized,NA,15
CTSIFWDTGELFF,TGTACCAGCATCTTTTGGGACACCGGGGAGCTATTTTTT,TRBJ2-2,TRBV11-1,NA,NA,13
CASSELAGMDDQFF,TGTGCCAGCAGTGAACTAGCGGGTATGGATGATCAGTTCTTC,TRBJ2-1,TRBV6-1,NA,TRBD2,14
CASSLDKRISGNTTYF,TGTGCCAGCAGTCTTGACAAGCGCATCTCTGGAAACACCACATATTTT,TRBJ1-3,TRBV12-3/TRBV12-4,NA,NA,16
CASSKTARGLFF,TGTGCCAGCAGCAAGACCGCACGAGGGCTGTTTTTT,TRBJ2-2,TRBV5-6,NA,NA,12
CASTSGQANTETFF,TGTGCCAGCACCTCGGGACAGGCGAACACAGAAACTTTCTTT,TRBJ1-1,TRBV28,NA,TRBD1,14
CIVLGPGPSGELFF,TGCATCGTCCTCGGTCCGGGACCCAGCGGGGAGTTGTTTTTT,TRBJ2-2,TRBV29-1,NA,TRBD2,14
CSARDMGSGHEKLFF,TGCAGTGCTAGAGATATGGGGAGCGGGCATGAAAAACTGTTTTTT,TRBJ1-4,TRBV20-1,NA,NA,15
CSVGTRMTEAIF,TGCAGTGTGGGGACACGCATGACTGAAGCTATCTTT,TRBJ1-1,TRBV29-1,NA,NA,12
CSDKGNGNTIYF,TGCAGTGATAAGGGTAATGGAAACACCATATATTTT,TRBJ1-3,TRBV29-1,NA,NA,12
CASSQVNSGTKAFF,TGCGCTAGCAGTCAAGTAAATTCGGGCACTAAAGCTTTCTTT,TRBJ1-1,TRBV4-1,NA,NA,14
CASSFSSVLSYNEQFF,TGTGCGAGCAGCTTCTCCTCTGTGCTCTCCTACAATGAGCAGTTCTTC,TRBJ2-1,TRBV11-1,NA,NA,16
CASSFRVASIYNEQFF,TGTGCCAGCAGTTTCAGAGTCGCTAGCATCTACAATGAGCAGTTCTTC,TRBJ2-1,TRBV12-3/TRBV12-4,NA,NA,16
CASSGTGANTGELFF,TGCGCCAGCAGCGGAACAGGGGCGAACACCGGGGAGCTGTTTTTT,TRBJ2-2,TRBV5-1,many,TRBD1,15
CASSLGTASRTQYF,TGTGCTAGCAGTTTAGGAACCGCCTCTCGGACCCAGTATTTC,TRBJ2-5,TRBV12-3/TRBV12-4,NA,NA,14
CASSSWDTGELFF,TGCGCCAGCAGCTCTTGGGACACTGGGGAGTTGTTTTTT,TRBJ2-2,TRBV11-1,NA,NA,13
CASSYLEQETQYF,TGTGCCAGCAGTTACCTGGAACAAGAAACCCAGTACTTC,TRBJ2-5,TRBV6-6,once,NA,13
CASRLYSVAYSRDYTF,TGTGCCAGCAGATTATATTCGGTAGCCTATTCTCGAGACTACACCTTC,TRBJ1-2,TRBV11-2,NA,NA,16
CASSRETIGDTQYF,TGTGCCAGTAGTCGGGAGACTATCGGAGATACGCAGTATTTT,TRBJ2-3,TRBV5-4,NA,NA,14
CASNMLQVLEKGELFF,TGTGCCAGTAATATGCTCCAGGTACTCGAGAAGGGGGAGCTGTTTTTT,TRBJ2-2,TRBV19,NA,NA,16
CARSTGGTTEAFF,TGTGCGAGAAGCACAGGGGGAACTACTGAAGCTTTCTTT,TRBJ1-1,TRBV6-6,NA,TRBD1,13
CAWSLNGRNTIYF,TGTGCTTGGAGTCTAAATGGTAGAAACACCATATATTTT,TRBJ1-3,TRBV30,NA,NA,13
CAGSSNRNSYGHYF,TGTGCCGGCAGCTCTAACAGGAACTCCTACGGGCATTACTTC,TRBJ2-7,TRBV11-2,NA,NA,14
CASTAGTSPYELYF,TGTGCCAGCACCGCCGGGACTAGCCCTTATGAGCTGTACTTC,TRBJ2-7,TRBV12-3/TRBV12-4,once,TRBD2,14
CASSAGGAVANVLTF,TGTGCCAGCAGTGCCGGGGGAGCTGTGGCCAACGTCCTTACTTTC,TRBJ2-6,TRBV6-2/TRBV6-3,NA,NA,15
CSVPSGAGRAQYF,TGCAGCGTTCCCAGCGGGGCGGGGAGGGCGCAGTACTTC,TRBJ2-7,TRBV29-1,NA,TRBD2,13
CASNQTQQGLRSQETQYF,TGCGCCAGCAACCAAACACAACAGGGGCTGAGGTCCCAAGAGACCCAGTACTTC,TRBJ2-5,TRBV4-1,NA,TRBD1,18
CGSSDWAETQYF,TGTGGCAGCAGTGATTGGGCAGAAACGCAGTATTTT,TRBJ2-3,TRBV6-1,few,NA,12
CSVVGQINESQDF,TGCAGCGTTGTCGGACAGATCAATGAGTCCCAGGATTTT,TRBJ1-5,TRBV29-1,NA,NA,13
CASTSSVYGYTF,TGTGCCAGCACTTCCTCAGTCTATGGCTACACATTC,TRBJ1-2,TRBV12-3/TRBV12-4,NA,NA,12
CSRGHNTEAFF,TGCAGCCGTGGACATAACACTGAAGCGTTCTTT,TRBJ1-1,TRBV29-1,NA,NA,11
CASSQDSRGLGSYNRQFF,TGCGCCAGCAGCCAAGACTCGAGGGGGCTAGGGTCCTACAATAGGCAGTTCTTC,TRBJ2-1,TRBV4-3,NA,TRBD1,18
CSIGVQGGANVLSF,TGCAGCATTGGGGTCCAAGGTGGGGCCAACGTCCTGAGTTTC,TRBJ2-6,TRBV29-1,NA,NA,14
CARCDSGRFTYTQYF,TGTGCCAGGTGCGATAGCGGGAGATTTACATATACGCAGTATTTT,TRBJ2-3,TRBV11-2,NA,TRBD2,15
CAWNGAGGFVRELFF,TGTGCCTGGAATGGAGCAGGGGGCTTTGTCAGGGAGCTGTTTTTT,TRBJ2-2,TRBV30,NA,TRBD1,15
CANTTSAVAKNIQYF,TGTGCCAATACCACTTCGGCGGTAGCCAAAAACATTCAGTATTTC,TRBJ2-4,TRBV11-2,few,NA,15
CASSQAVRLTETLYF,TGTGCCAGTAGCCAAGCAGTCCGTTTGACTGAGACCCTATACTTC,TRBJ2-5,TRBV4-3,NA,NA,15
CSGIQGSGETQYF,TGTAGCGGCATACAGGGGTCGGGAGAGACCCAGTATTTC,TRBJ2-5,TRBV29-1,NA,NA,13
CSASGEWPMNTEAFF,TGCAGCGCATCGGGGGAGTGGCCTATGAATACTGAAGCTTTCTTT,TRBJ1-1,TRBV29-1,NA,NA,15
CISSEAREKAPQLF,TGTATCAGCAGTGAGGCGAGGGAAAAGGCGCCCCAGCTTTTT,TRBJ1-5,TRBV6-1,NA,NA,14
CSVVRGNSYDEQFF,TGCAGCGTCGTCAGGGGGAACTCTTACGATGAGCAGTTCTTC,TRBJ2-1,TRBV29-1,many,TRBD1,14
CAISDDWTAKDIQYF,TGTGCCATCAGTGACGACTGGACAGCCAAAGACATTCAGTACTTC,TRBJ2-4,TRBV10-3,NA,NA,15
CASTLGGNTGELFF,TGTGCCAGCACTTTAGGGGGGAACACCGGGGAGCTGTTTTTT,TRBJ2-2,TRBV28,once,NA,14
CSVASGYSGANVLTF,TGCAGCGTAGCCTCGGGGTACTCTGGGGCCAACGTTCTGACTTTC,TRBJ2-6,TRBV29-1,NA,NA,15
CSAERKAGNTIYF,TGCAGCGCCGAGAGGAAGGCTGGAAACACTATATATTTT,TRBJ1-3,TRBV29-1,NA,NA,13